Presented here are 14 T cell receptor beta chains from one specimen sequenced in a study of identical twins. MiXCR, applied by TCRdb to the 5' RACE reads, yields one record per CDR3 protein. The sample has 600,000 to 850,000 distinct CDR3 sequences, over 15% seen once; the top ten hold roughly 14%. The same sample was also studied in work on T cells expressing NK-cell markers.

Specimen: PBMCs. The receptor set was obtained from a woman younger than 30 in good health.

The sample holds a few counts of this clonotype. The V call is TRBV5-5, the J call TRBJ1-1, with 8 bases identical to TRBD1. The germline gives CDR1 SGHKS, CDR2 YYEKEE (reference sequence). This CDR3 region has 14 residues. Losses at the gene ends were 3 bases for V and 1 base for J; bases not matched to a gene: 2. CDR3 nucleotides: TGTGCCAGCAGCTGGACAGGGCGGAACACTGAAGCTTTCTTT. Its protein product is CASSWTGRNTEAFF.

This chain joins TRBV7-2 and TRBJ2-5, with D tentatively TRBD1 (6 bases). Germline loops: CDR1 SGHTA, CDR2 FQGNSA. CDR3 size: 13 residues. Deletions cut 1 base from V and 9 bases from J, with 12 bases between. This CDR3 is CASSLVNKGAQYF. CDR3 bases: TGTGCCAGCAGCTTAGTGAACAAGGGGGCCCAGTACTTC.

V and J are TRBV24-1 and TRBJ2-3; a weak D match, TRBD1 (5 bases). This CDR3 comprises 17 residues. The V gene's germline CDR1 is KGHDR and CDR2 SFDVKD. V was clipped by 4 bases and J by 2 bases, with 18 bases between them. The CDR3 DNA is TGTGCCACCAGTGACCCAGCCACTCGACAGCTCACAGATACGCAGTATTTT. The encoded protein is CATSDPATRQLTDTQYF.

This clonotype was seen more than once but under ten times. The chain joins TRBV7-9 to TRBJ2-5; no firm D call. Trimming left V 5 bases short and J 3 bases short, with 13 bases between. The CDR3 length is 14 residues. Germline V lookup: CDR1 SEHNR, CDR2 FQNEAQ (reference sequence). CDR3 nucleotide sequence: TGTGCCAGCAGCCCTTTAAGTGGGGAAGAGACCCAGTACTTC. This translates into CASSPLSGEETQYF.

This clonotype was picked up a small number of times. V and J are TRBV6-5 and TRBJ1-1; D not resolved. The germline V gene encodes CDR1 MNHEY and CDR2 SVGAGI. The CDR3 extends over 15 amino acids. The ends were cut back, 0 bases at V and 5 bases at J, with 13 bases in the middle. This chain's CDR3 is CASSYSAKSLTEAFF. CDR3 coding DNA: TGTGCCAGCAGTTACTCAGCCAAGTCATTAACTGAAGCTTTCTTT.

In this sample, this clonotype turned up a few times. CDR3 nucleotides: TGTGCCAGCAGCCAGCGATACTCCAAGAGCGGGGGCTACGAGCAGTACTTC. It is translated as CASSQRYSKSGGYEQYF. This rearrangement joins TRBV7-9 to TRBJ2-7; 8 bases align to TRBD2. Germline values: CDR1 SEHNR, CDR2 FQNEAQ (reference sequence). Losses at the gene ends were 5 bases for V and 3 bases for J; bases not matched to a gene: 15. The CDR3 sequence is 17 residues long.

The chain carries TRBV7-6 and TRBJ2-1; TRBD2 agrees at 8 bases. The CDR3 consists of 14 residues. Germline assignment: CDR1 SGHVS and CDR2 FNYEAQ. J was trimmed by 7 bases and V by 3 bases; bases with no gene match: 5. DNA for the CDR3: TGTGCCAGCAGCTTCACGGGAGGGGCAAATGAGCAGTTCTTC. Residues: CASSFTGGANEQFF.

Ten or more counts support this clonotype. This rearrangement joins TRBV5-6 to TRBJ2-5; perhaps TRBD1 as D (5 bases). Between the trimmed V and J ends, which lost 1 base and 2 bases, there was a span of 15 bases. There are 16 residues in the CDR3. Germline V lookup: CDR1 SGHDT, CDR2 YYEEEE. CDR3 DNA: TGTGCCAGCAGCTTGAAACAGGCTCTGGAGCAAGAGACCCAGTACTTC. Residues: CASSLKQALEQETQYF.

The chain carries TRBV5-1 and TRBJ2-3, with a possible D match to TRBD1 (6 bases). CDR1 is SGHRS and CDR2 is YFSETQ in the germline V gene. The V and J ends lost 2 bases and 0 bases respectively, with 13 bases between them. The CDR3 loop spans 16 amino acids. CDR3 DNA sequence: TGCGCCAGCAGCTTAAACGGCAGGGGAAGCACAGATACGCAGTATTTT. Encoded protein: CASSLNGRGSTDTQYF.

This clonotype was found a few times. V gene TRBV12-3 or TRBV12-4 combines with J gene TRBJ2-3; no clear D. CDR3 length: 16 residues. Trimming removed 4 bases from V and 3 bases from J, with 17 bases in between. CDR3 nucleotide sequence: TGTGCCAGCAGTTGGCGATCCTTGGTGGGGACAGATACGCAGTATTTT. The encoded protein is CASSWRSLVGTDTQYF.

The V call is TRBV27, the J call TRBJ2-7, with D possibly being TRBD2 (5 bases). The CDR3 runs 15 residues. Germline V lookup: CDR1 MNHEY, CDR2 SMNVEV (reference sequence). The germline V and J ends were trimmed by 4 bases and 2 bases, with 15 bases remaining between them. CDR3 DNA sequence: TGTGCCAGCAGTTCCCGGGGTGGGGTTCCCTACGAGCAGTACTTC. Translation gives CASSSRGGVPYEQYF.

This clonotype was counted only a few times. The CDR3 DNA sequence: TGTGCCAGCAGCCCCCCGGGGCCGAGCGTTGAGCAGTTCTTC. This codes for CASSPPGPSVEQFF. This sequence joins TRBV13 and TRBJ2-1; D may be TRBD1 or TRBD2 (5 bases each). Looked up from germline, CDR1 is PRHDT and CDR2 is FYEKMQ (reference sequence). Trimming took 5 bases from V and 9 from J, leaving 17 bases between them. The CDR3 covers 14 residues.

This clonotype was observed a handful of times. The chain links TRBV27 to TRBJ2-7, with 7 bases aligning to TRBD2. CDR3 length: 15 residues. V gave up 4 bases and J gave up 2 bases; unmatched junction bases: 8. Germline assignment: CDR1 MNHEY and CDR2 SMNVEV (reference sequence). The CDR3 bases are TGTGCCAGCAGTTATGCGGCTAGCGGAGCCTACGAGCAGTACTTC. This encodes CASSYAASGAYEQYF.

The rearrangement uses TRBV6-2 or TRBV6-3 and TRBJ1-1, with TRBD1 matching 7 bases. Germline loops: CDR1 MNHEY, CDR2 SVGEGT. The J segment lost 5 bases and the V segment lost 2 bases, leaving 5 bases of the junction unmatched. The CDR3 contains 14 residues. CDR3 region: CASSYTYRGTEAFF. The CDR3 nucleotides read TGTGCCAGCAGTTACACCTACAGGGGTACTGAAGCTTTCTTT.